In its sample, the clone carrying this TCR beta chain was seen many times. Antigen unknown. This sample is part of a study of blood T cells in healthy people across ages. At the level of the study: Template switching picked up about one barcoded beta molecule for each two T cells.

Study-level points and caveats: Donors of long life had a larger count of naive CD4+ cells and greater diversity than aged donors.

The CDR3 runs to 16 residues. V lost 4 bases, J lost 0 bases, and 13 bases lay in between. Germline V gives CDR1 MGHRA, CDR2 YSYEKL. A second about 7 to 11 cycle PCR used barcoded and J-beta primers. Using its own MiXCR run on the 5' RACE reads, TCRdb lists one record per CDR3 protein. This sample carries 630,000 or so distinct CDR3 sequences, 32% of them seen once, and the ten largest clones take over 15%. Sequences were obtained from blood. The sequence was obtained from a woman of 80 years or more in good health. The V and J genes are TRBV4-1 and TRBJ2-1; D remains ambiguous. The CDR3 protein is CASSRDSRSSYNEQFF. For the CDR3, the DNA is TGCGCCAGCAGCCGAGACTCCCGGAGCTCCTACAATGAGCAGTTCTTC.